One and the same sample provided the 26 T cell receptor beta chains below, sequenced in a study of vaccination and CD4 T cells after COVID-19 (dated by TCRdb to between 2021 and 2024). Library preparation was by PCR. TCRdb lists the instrument as Illumina iSeq 100. DNA from cultured CD4+ T cells was subjected to TCR sequencing with the Oncomine TCR Beta short-read assay at the Johns Hopkins FTIC core. TCRdb reprocessed the public reads (quality trimming at Q25 with fastp, clone calling with MiXCR) and kept in-frame beta chains. Rows are unified per CDR3 protein, each entry keeping the most common DNA and genes. For this sample the table gives approximately 5,000 distinct CDR3 sequences, of which less than 70% were detected only once. The top ten hold around 34% of the sample. These receptors' targets are unknown. Explained via the paper, the treatment or condition label denotes: approximately 9-day PBMC culture with coronavirus spike peptide pools or control peptides (ViraFEST assay).

Sequencing input: CD4+ T cells from blood, cultured in vitro. The source is a human donor who had recovered from COVID-19.

The chain combines TRBV7-2 with TRBJ2-1; 8 bases match TRBD1. Per the germline V gene, CDR1 is SGHTA and CDR2 is FQGNSA. This CDR3 spans 13 amino acids. V dropped 5 bases and J dropped 6; count of bases not matched to a gene: 3. DNA for the CDR3: TGTGCCAGCAGCGCCACAGGGGGCAATGAGCAGTTCTTC. It specifies CASSATGGNEQFF.

The chain recombines TRBV20-1 with TRBJ2-5, with D maybe TRBD2 (6 bases). Germline-derived CDR1 and CDR2 are DFQATT and SNEGSKA (reference sequence). There are 11 residues in the CDR3. V lost 3 bases, J lost 9 bases, and 11 bases lay in between. The CDR3: CSASWGEAQYF. CDR3 in DNA: TGCAGTGCTAGCTGGGGGGAGGCCCAGTACTTC.

In its sample, this clonotype was seen a few times. This chain connects TRBV24-1 to TRBJ1-2; TRBD1 aligns across 8 bases. CDR1 is KGHDR and CDR2 is SFDVKD in the germline V gene. The J segment lost 8 bases and the V segment lost 5 bases, leaving 12 bases of the junction unmatched. CDR3 size: 15 residues. Here the CDR3 reads CATSALGTGGRGYTF. CDR3 DNA: TGTGCCACCAGTGCCTTGGGGACAGGTGGAAGAGGCTACACCTTC.

This clonotype has only a few counts. DNA for the CDR3: TGTGCCAGCAGTCCCCGAGGGGGAGGCGTAGCTTTCTTT. This gives the protein CASSPRGGGVAFF. The rearrangement uses TRBV7-2 and TRBJ1-1; D may be TRBD1 (6 bases). Germline CDR1 is SGHTA and CDR2 is FQGNSA. Trimming took 6 bases from V and 10 from J, leaving 18 bases between them. The CDR3 spans 13 residues.

The gene calls are TRBV20-1 and TRBJ1-5; 10 bases line up with TRBD1. The V segment lost 5 bases and the J segment 2 bases; nucleotides outside the gene matches: 3. CDR1 and CDR2 (germline): DFQATT, SNEGSKA (reference sequence). The CDR3 runs 14 residues. This CDR3 reads CSAGQGGGNQPQHF. The DNA for the CDR3 is TGCAGTGCTGGACAGGGGGGTGGCAATCAGCCCCAGCATTTT.

The chain has TRBV28 and TRBJ2-7; D remains unclear. CDR3 size: 12 residues. V was cut by 6 bases and J by 0 bases, with 6 bases left in between. CDR1 is MDHEN and CDR2 is SYDVKM in the germline V gene. This CDR3 reads CASSPISYEQYF. DNA of the CDR3: TGTGCCAGCAGCCCAATCTCCTACGAGCAGTACTTC. Complete variable domain (other parts from reference TRBV28 and TRBJ2-7): DVKVTQSSRYLVKRTGEKVFLECVQDMDHENMFWYRQDPGLGLRLIYFSYDVKMKEKGDIPEGYSVSREKKERFSLILESASTNQTSMYLCASSPISYEQYFGPGTRLTVT.

With respect to this clonotype: A read error is likely here: a far larger clone is one base away. The chain recombines TRBV7-2 with TRBJ2-7, with D perhaps TRBD1 (6 bases). The length of the CDR3 is 12 residues. Germline-derived CDR1 and CDR2 are SGHTA and FQGNSA. The CDR3 sequence: CANSDRFYEQYF. The CDR3 DNA is TGTGCCAACAGCGACAGGTTCTACGAGCAGTACTTC.

J is TRBJ2-5 and V is TRBV4-2, with 9 bases aligning to TRBD1. Germline V gene lookup returns CDR1 LGHNA and CDR2 YNFKEQ. The CDR3 spans 14 residues. J was trimmed by 2 bases and V by 5 bases; bases with no gene match: 3. The CDR3 sequence is CASSTGQGQETQYF. The CDR3 DNA reads as TGTGCCAGCAGCACGGGACAGGGTCAAGAGACCCAGTACTTC.

The chain has TRBV7-9 and TRBJ2-5, with D possibly being TRBD1 (6 bases). Germline V gene data show CDR1 as SEHNR and CDR2 as FQNEAQ (reference sequence). V lost 5 bases and J lost 2, with 6 bases in between. The CDR3 spans 12 residues. DNA of the CDR3: TGTGCCAGCAGCAGGGGGCAAGAGACCCAGTACTTC. Its protein is CASSRGQETQYF. The whole variable domain, remainder taken from reference TRBV7-9 and TRBJ2-5, is DTGVSQNPRHKITKRGQNVTFRCDPISEHNRLYWYRQTLGQGPEFLTYFQNEAQLEKSRLLSDRFSAERPKGSFSTLEIQRTEQGDSAMYLCASSRGQETQYFGPGTRLLVL.

The chain links TRBV30 to TRBJ2-7; no firm D call. Germline-derived CDR1 and CDR2 are GTSNPN and SVGIG (reference sequence). This CDR3 has 11 amino acids. The V and J ends lost 3 bases and 4 bases respectively, with 7 bases between them. In nucleotides, the CDR3 is TGTGCCTGGAGGACCGGTTACGAGCAGTACTTC. It codes for CAWRTGYEQYF.

The chain recombines TRBV20-1 with TRBJ2-1; tentative D call: TRBD2 (5 bases). Germline V CDR1 and CDR2: DFQATT, SNEGSKA (reference sequence). This CDR3 spans 12 amino acids. V shed 2 bases and J shed 7 bases, with 9 bases lying between them. CDR3 sequence reads: CSARPGWNEQFF. The DNA for the CDR3 is TGCAGTGCTAGACCGGGGTGGAATGAGCAGTTCTTC.

The chain links TRBV28 to TRBJ2-5; 11 bases line up with TRBD2. Looked up from germline, CDR1 is MDHEN and CDR2 is SYDVKM. The CDR3 totals 15 residues. V shed 5 bases, J shed 0 bases, and the junction held 2 bases outside the gene matches. The CDR3 bases are TGTGCCAGCAGTCCTAGCGGGAGGTACCAAGAGACCCAGTACTTC. Its protein is CASSPSGRYQETQYF.

The genes are TRBV7-3 and TRBJ1-2, with D uncertain. The CDR3 is 14 residues long. The germline V gene has CDR1 SGHTA and CDR2 FQGTGA. The V gene lost 5 bases and the J gene lost 6 bases, with 16 bases spanning the gap. CDR3 in DNA: TGTGCCAGCAGCCCCCGGGAGGGCCTGGATGGCTACACCTTC. Amino acid sequence: CASSPREGLDGYTF.

This chain joins TRBV11-1 and TRBJ2-7; weak D call: TRBD2 (6 bases). Trimming shortened V by 5 bases and J by 1 base, and 6 bases separated the two germline ends. The CDR3 loop spans 12 amino acids. In germline, CDR1 is SGHAT, CDR2 FQDESV (reference sequence). The CDR3 nucleotides are TGTGCCAGCAGCCGGGGGTCCTACGAGCAGTACTTC. This encodes CASSRGSYEQYF.

This clonotype has just a few counts. The V and J genes are TRBV20-1 and TRBJ1-2; the D gene is possibly TRBD1 (6 bases). The V end lost 3 bases, the J end lost 3 bases, and 14 bases lay between the germline ends. Germline CDR1 DFQATT, CDR2 SNEGSKA (reference sequence). This CDR3 has 14 amino acids. The CDR3 bases are TGCAGTGCTAGGTTAGGGGGGGCGGACTATGGCTACACCTTC. This gives the protein CSARLGGADYGYTF.

J is TRBJ2-7 and V is TRBV6-4; TRBD1 might be the D (6 bases). With 0 bases removed from V and 6 bases from J, the gap between germline ends came to 9 bases. This CDR3 has 13 amino acids. Germline V gives CDR1 MRHNA, CDR2 SNTAGT. In nucleotides, the CDR3 is TGTGCCAGCAGTGACTCGAGGGGGAGCGAGCAGTACTTC. Its translation is CASSDSRGSEQYF.

This clonotype was seen more than once but under ten times. The rearrangement joins TRBV20-1 to TRBJ2-7, with D hard to call. Germline CDR1 is DFQATT and CDR2 is SNEGSKA (reference sequence). This CDR3 is 11 amino acids long. V was trimmed by 3 bases and J by 4 bases, leaving 7 bases between them. The CDR3 region is CSARTEYEQYF. DNA for the CDR3: TGCAGTGCTAGGACGGAGTACGAGCAGTACTTC.

The chain joins TRBV6-4 to TRBJ1-2; D unresolved. Per germline, CDR1 MRHNA and CDR2 SNTAGT. V was cut by 5 bases and J by 3 bases, with 10 bases left in between. This CDR3 is 13 amino acids long. CDR3 DNA: TGTGCCAGCAGTCAGGACGGATACTATGGCTACACCTTC. It codes for CASSQDGYYGYTF.

The gene calls are TRBV7-9 and TRBJ1-2; perhaps TRBD1 as D (6 bases). Germline lookup yields CDR1 SEHNR and CDR2 FQNEAQ (reference sequence). The CDR3 has 16 amino acids. Trimming stripped 1 base from V and 3 bases from J, with 15 bases between. The CDR3 nucleotides read TGTGCCAGCAGCTTAGTTGGGACACCCACTTACTATGGCTACACCTTC. Its translation: CASSLVGTPTYYGYTF.

V usage is TRBV20-1 and J usage is TRBJ1-1; D is undetermined. Germline assignment: CDR1 DFQATT and CDR2 SNEGSKA (reference sequence). Trimming stripped 2 bases from V and 10 bases from J, with 17 bases between. The length of the CDR3 is 13 residues. CDR3 bases: TGCAGTGCTAGAAAGACATGGGCCCTGGGAGCTTTCTTT. Translating it yields CSARKTWALGAFF.

The rearrangement uses TRBV10-3 and TRBJ2-7; D may be TRBD2 (5 bases). Germline V gives CDR1 ENHRY, CDR2 SYGVKD. The CDR3 is 13 residues long. V lost 0 bases to trimming and J lost 7 bases, with 10 bases between them. CDR3 residues: CAISESDSWEQYF. The CDR3 bases are TGTGCCATCAGTGAGTCGGACTCCTGGGAGCAGTACTTC.

This chain joins TRBV20-1 and TRBJ1-2, with D tentatively TRBD1 (5 bases). The CDR3 length is 14 residues. V was cut by 3 bases and J by 3 bases, with 14 bases left in between. Germline V lookup: CDR1 DFQATT, CDR2 SNEGSKA (reference sequence). Here the CDR3 DNA reads TGCAGTGCTAGTGGGCCTCGGGGCGACTATGGCTACACCTTC. Its protein product is CSASGPRGDYGYTF.

This clonotype was seen a few times. The chain couples TRBV10-3 to TRBJ1-2; no reliable D call. Trimming cost V 3 bases and J 4 bases, with 6 bases left between them. This CDR3 has 12 residues. From germline, CDR1 is ENHRY and CDR2 SYGVKD. Here the CDR3 DNA reads TGTGCCATCAGTGACACAGCCTATGGCTACACCTTC. It translates to CAISDTAYGYTF.

As regards this clonotype: Relative to the germline gene, one junction end is altered; a read error may explain this. The chain uses TRBV6-1 and TRBJ2-5; tentative D call: TRBD1 (6 bases). The germline CDR1 and CDR2 sequences are MNHNS and SASEGT. This CDR3 region has 12 residues. CDR3 in DNA: TGTGCCAGCACCACAGGGAGCAAGACCCGGTACTTC. Its protein product is CASTTGSKTRYF.

J is TRBJ1-1 and V is TRBV28, with D perhaps matching TRBD1 (6 bases). This CDR3 region has 12 residues. V lost 6 bases to trimming and J lost 1 base, with 6 bases between them. Germline CDR1 and CDR2: MDHEN and SYDVKM. The CDR3 loop reads CASRGGNTEAFF. CDR3 in DNA: TGTGCCAGCAGAGGGGGGAACACTGAAGCTTTCTTT.

The chain links TRBV10-3 to TRBJ2-5, with unresolved D. The CDR3 totals 11 residues. V gave up 10 bases and J gave up 5 bases, with 11 bases separating them. Germline lookup yields CDR1 ENHRY and CDR2 SYGVKD. The CDR3 DNA reads as TGTGCCAGCAGAAAAGGGGAGACCCAGTACTTC. Protein sequence: CASRKGETQYF.